The 20 T cell receptor beta chains reported below all come from one sample, sequenced in a study of T-cell reconstitution after alpha-beta-depleted transplantation in children. Preparation of the TCRbeta library was carried out with unique molecular identifiers. Each CDR3 protein gets one entry after TCRdb re-called the PCR reads with MiXCR. This table has about 240,000 distinct CDR3 sequences, around 25% appearing once. The sequencing here drew on PBMCs, taken before TCRalphabeta/CD19-depleted stem cell transplant. The source is a girl aged 2 to 9 with Fanconi anemia, due to receive a stem cell transplant.

There are many counts of this clonotype. This rearrangement joins TRBV6-5 to TRBJ2-3; D gene ambiguous. CDR1 and CDR2 from the germline V gene are MNHEY and SVGAGI. V lost 6 bases and J lost 1, with 14 bases in between. CDR3 length equals 15 residues. The CDR3 loop reads CASSSSPQGTDTQYF. Written as DNA, the CDR3 is TGTGCCAGCAGCTCCTCCCCCCAGGGCACAGATACGCAGTATTTT.

The CDR3 here is CASSLAAILAGTPDTQYF. For the CDR3, the DNA is TGCGCCAGCAGCTTGGCCGCGATTCTAGCGGGAACCCCCGATACGCAGTATTTT. J is TRBJ2-3 and V is TRBV5-1; TRBD2 aligns across 9 bases. Germline lookup yields CDR1 SGHRS and CDR2 YFSETQ. V was pared by 0 bases and J by 6 bases, with 14 bases of the junction left unmatched. This CDR3 spans 18 amino acids.

This clonotype was detected ten times or more. This chain connects TRBV20-1 to TRBJ2-1, with 12 bases identical to TRBD2. V lost 5 bases, J lost 7 bases, and 9 bases stayed unmatched. This CDR3 comprises 15 residues. Germline CDR1 and CDR2: DFQATT and SNEGSKA (reference sequence). The CDR3 DNA sequence: TGCAGTGCTTTTAACGGACTAGCGGGGACGAATGAGCAGTTCTTC. Translation gives CSAFNGLAGTNEQFF.

V is TRBV6-1 and J is TRBJ2-1; TRBD2 matches at 9 bases. Per the germline V gene, CDR1 is MNHNS and CDR2 is SASEGT. The CDR3 has 15 residues. Unmatched junction bases numbered 9, after V lost 3 bases and J lost 9 bases. The CDR3 nucleotides read TGTGCCAGCAGTGATCCGGGACTAGCACCCGGTGAGCAGTTCTTC. It specifies CASSDPGLAPGEQFF.

This clonotype has at least ten counts. This chain connects TRBV28 to TRBJ2-7; unclear D gene. Trimming pared 5 bases from V and 3 bases from J, leaving 5 bases between. This CDR3 has 11 residues. Germline V gene sequence: CDR1 MDHEN, CDR2 SYDVKM. CDR3 loop: CASSIYYEQYF. The CDR3 region has the DNA TGTGCCAGCAGTATATACTACGAGCAGTACTTC.

Only a few counts were recorded for this clonotype. The chain has TRBV9 and TRBJ2-7, with D tentatively TRBD1 (6 bases). Trimming shortened V by 6 bases and J by 4 bases, and 17 bases separated the two germline ends. The CDR3 extends over 14 amino acids. Germline loops: CDR1 SGDLS, CDR2 YYNGEE. The CDR3, as DNA: TGTGCCAGCACCAAACAGGGTCAAGGGTACGAGCAGTACTTC. It yields the protein CASTKQGQGYEQYF.

This clonotype was detected many times. V usage is TRBV12-5 and J usage is TRBJ2-2; 8 bases map to TRBD2. CDR3 length equals 18 residues. With V trimmed by 1 base and J by 7 bases, 14 bases remained unmatched. The germline gives CDR1 LGHNT, CDR2 FRNRAP. CDR3 nucleotide sequence: TGTGCTAGTGGTTTGGCCGATAAACCGGGACTAGAACTCGGGGAGCTGTTTTTT. It translates to CASGLADKPGLELGELFF.

The chain employs TRBV12-3 or TRBV12-4 and TRBJ2-1; TRBD2 aligns across 7 bases. V shed 6 bases and J 10 bases; nucleotides not matched to a gene: 6. The CDR3 is 12 amino acids. CDR3 sequence reads: CASRRAGPEQFF. The CDR3 nucleotides read TGTGCCAGCAGAAGAGCGGGGCCCGAGCAGTTCTTC.

This clonotype was picked up a small number of times. The V call is TRBV29-1, the J call TRBJ1-2; D might be TRBD1 (5 bases). Per germline, CDR1 SQVTM and CDR2 ANQGSEA. CDR3 length: 18 amino acids. Trimming stripped 0 bases from V and 5 bases from J, with 25 bases between. CDR3: CSVEDRLGEDWGPYGYTF. The CDR3 DNA reads as TGCAGCGTTGAAGATCGTTTGGGGGAGGATTGGGGACCTTATGGCTACACCTTC.

This clonotype was counted many times. V usage is TRBV12-3 or TRBV12-4 and J usage is TRBJ2-4; 9 positions match TRBD1. The CDR3 has 15 residues. V lost 3 bases, J lost 8 bases, and 8 bases stayed unmatched. The CDR3 here is CASSLATGGNDIQYF. DNA for the CDR3: TGTGCCAGCAGTTTGGCAACAGGGGGCAACGACATTCAGTACTTC.

V and J are TRBV29-1 and TRBJ1-2; D not resolved. CDR3 size: 12 residues. V dropped 3 bases and J dropped 4 bases, with 9 bases sitting between them. From germline, CDR1 is SQVTM and CDR2 ANQGSEA. This CDR3 is CSVDKGLYGYTF. CDR3 coding DNA: TGCAGCGTTGATAAGGGTCTCTATGGCTACACCTTC.

This chain uses TRBV7-6 with TRBJ2-5; 11 nucleotides match TRBD1. This CDR3 is built from 15 residues. V gave up 5 bases and J gave up 2 bases; unmatched junction bases: 4. Germline V gives CDR1 SGHVS, CDR2 FNYEAQ. CDR3 in amino acids: CASSRTGGPQETQYF. DNA of the CDR3: TGTGCCAGCAGCCGGACAGGGGGCCCACAAGAGACCCAGTACTTC.

The chain is built from TRBV4-2 and TRBJ2-3; 8 bases fit TRBD2. The V segment lost 4 bases and the J segment 0 bases; nucleotides outside the gene matches: 6. Germline assignment: CDR1 LGHNA and CDR2 YNFKEQ. This CDR3 spans 16 amino acids. This CDR3 is CASSPLSGESTDTQYF. The CDR3 DNA sequence: TGTGCCAGCAGCCCCCTTAGCGGGGAAAGCACAGATACGCAGTATTTT.

This chain uses TRBV19 with TRBJ2-1, with TRBD2 matching over 9 bases. This CDR3 comprises 16 residues. Germline CDR1 LNHDA, CDR2 SQIVND (reference sequence). V lost 3 bases to trimming and J lost 0 bases; unmatched junction nucleotides: 3. The CDR3 nucleotides read TGTGCCAGTAGTATCCTTAGCGGGAGCTCCTACAATGAGCAGTTCTTC. This sequence encodes CASSILSGSSYNEQFF.

V is TRBV13 and J is TRBJ2-5, with TRBD1 identical over 9 bases. The V segment lost 5 bases and the J segment 1 base; nucleotides outside the gene matches: 5. The length of the CDR3 is 15 residues. Germline V gene sequence: CDR1 PRHDT, CDR2 FYEKMQ (reference sequence). CDR3 residues: CASSDRGQGQETQYF. The CDR3 DNA sequence: TGTGCCAGCAGCGATAGGGGACAGGGCCAAGAGACCCAGTACTTC.

The table lists this clonotype with a few counts. The V gene is TRBV20-1, the J gene TRBJ2-7; 9 bases align to TRBD2. Trimming at V came to 0 bases and at J to 4 bases, leaving 16 bases not matched to a gene. Germline-derived CDR1 and CDR2 are DFQATT and SNEGSKA (reference sequence). CDR3 length: 18 residues. For the CDR3, the DNA is TGCAGTGCTAGAGATCCCCAATTAAGCGGGAGGCGGAGATACGAGCAGTACTTC. Its protein is CSARDPQLSGRRRYEQYF.

This clonotype was detected many times. V gene TRBV7-2 combines with J gene TRBJ2-1; D is unresolved. The CDR3 is 14 amino acids. Trimming took 1 base from V and 3 from J, leaving 7 bases between them. CDR1 and CDR2 from the germline V gene are SGHTA and FQGNSA. Written as DNA, the CDR3 is TGTGCCAGCAGCTTAGACCATATCTACAATGAGCAGTTCTTC. Its translation is CASSLDHIYNEQFF.

The rearrangement links TRBV7-6 to TRBJ1-1; no clear D gene. The V gene's germline CDR1 is SGHVS and CDR2 FNYEAQ. The CDR3 consists of 15 residues. V gave up 1 base and J gave up 5 bases, with 14 bases separating them. CDR3 amino acids: CASSLDGLRATEAFF. Written as DNA, the CDR3 is TGTGCCAGCAGCTTAGATGGTTTGAGGGCGACTGAAGCTTTCTTT.

This clonotype has a count of ten or more. V gene TRBV29-1 combines with J gene TRBJ1-2, with D hard to call. Germline loops: CDR1 SQVTM, CDR2 ANQGSEA. The germline V and J ends were trimmed by 6 bases and 8 bases, with 13 bases remaining between them. The CDR3 contains 11 residues. The CDR3 region has the DNA TGCAGCGTAAACAGAGATAGGGGCTACACCTTC. Its translation: CSVNRDRGYTF. Combining the CDR3 with reference TRBV29-1 and TRBJ1-2 gives the whole variable domain SAVISQKPSRDICQRGTSLTIQCQVDSQVTMMFWYRQQPGQSLTLIATANQGSEATYESGFVIDKFPISRPNLTFSTLTVSNMSPEDSSIYLCSVNRDRGYTFGSGTRLTVV.

The chain uses TRBV29-1 and TRBJ2-7, with D perhaps TRBD2 (6 bases). The length of the CDR3 is 14 residues. Germline assignment: CDR1 SQVTM and CDR2 ANQGSEA. The V and J ends lost 4 bases and 8 bases respectively, with 21 bases between them. DNA of the CDR3: TGCAGCGTTGTCCTATATGACCCGGGAGAGCAGCAGTACTTC. Encoded protein: CSVVLYDPGEQQYF.